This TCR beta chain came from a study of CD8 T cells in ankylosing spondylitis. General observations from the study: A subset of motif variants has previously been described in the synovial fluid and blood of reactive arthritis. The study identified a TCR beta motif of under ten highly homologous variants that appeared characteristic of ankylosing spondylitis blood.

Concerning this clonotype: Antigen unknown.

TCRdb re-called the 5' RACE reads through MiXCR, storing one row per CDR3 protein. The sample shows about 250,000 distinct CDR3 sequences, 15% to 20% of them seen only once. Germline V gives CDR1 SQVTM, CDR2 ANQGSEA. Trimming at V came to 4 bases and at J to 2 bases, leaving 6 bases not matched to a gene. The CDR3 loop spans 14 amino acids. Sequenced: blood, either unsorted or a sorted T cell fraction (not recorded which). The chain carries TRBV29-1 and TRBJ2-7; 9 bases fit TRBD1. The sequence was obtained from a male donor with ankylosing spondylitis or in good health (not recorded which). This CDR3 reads CSVGSTGGTYEQYF. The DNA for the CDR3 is TGCAGCGTTGGGTCGACAGGGGGTACCTACGAGCAGTACTTC.